The TCR beta chain under discussion was sequenced for a study of CD8 T cells in ankylosing spondylitis. Study-level findings and limits: There was reportedly significant enrichment of clones that were disease-linked in matched ankylosing spondylitis synovial fluid. For ankylosing spondylitis blood, a TCR beta motif of under ten highly homologous variants appeared characteristic.

With molecular barcodes, quantitative 5'-RACE was used to make the TCR beta libraries. MiXCR, run by TCRdb on the 5' RACE reads, gives a single entry per CDR3 protein. The data show 750,000 to 850,000 distinct CDR3 sequences, about 12% seen once. Concerning this clonotype itself: Its antigen is as yet unknown.

Germline V lookup: CDR1 MDHEN, CDR2 SYDVKM. Trimming shortened V by 5 bases and J by 5 bases, and 6 bases separated the two germline ends. CDR3 size: 12 residues. Sequenced sample: blood, either unsorted or a sorted T cell fraction (not recorded which). This chain links TRBV28 with TRBJ1-4; D ambiguous. This TCR came from a male donor with ankylosing spondylitis. This CDR3 is CASSTGNEKLFF. The CDR3 bases are TGTGCCAGCAGTACCGGGAATGAAAAACTGTTTTTT.